This T cell receptor (beta chain) comes out of a study of monozygotic twins with inflammatory bowel disease. This CDR3 is 13 amino acids long. The study, taken as a whole, reports: Twins with IBD were found to have lower TCRbeta diversity (inverse Simpson) than healthy co-twins.

It was about 4,000 ng of total RNA that each TCR library used. TCRdb reanalyzed the 5' RACE reads, giving one entry per CDR3 protein sequence and no DNA. The table lists about 300,000 distinct CDR3 sequences. In the case of this clonotype: Antigen: not known.

Sequencing used blood. The sequence was collected from a human donor with ulcerative colitis or Crohn's disease, or a healthy co-twin of an affected twin (not recorded which). The gene calls are TRBV12-3 or TRBV12-4 and TRBJ1-2; the TCRdb D gene call, TRBD1, has no DNA to confirm it. The CDR3 spells CASSPGGSYGYTF.